The T cell receptor (beta chain) described here comes from a study of blood T cell repertoires in COVID-19. Libraries were prepared by immunoSEQ multiplex PCR; TCRdb keeps only in-frame clonotypes and omits some of them. Here the sample spans about 74,000 clones, around 80% being singletons. Germline V gene sequence: CDR1 GTSNPN, CDR2 SVGIG (reference sequence). This CDR3 region has 17 residues. V shed 0 bases and J 0 bases; nucleotides not matched to a gene: 7. J is TRBJ1-3 and V is TRBV30; the match to TRBD1 covers 8 bases. Sequencing was performed on peripheral blood. This TCR was recovered from a human donor in a cohort sampled during active COVID-19. CDR3 sequence: CAWSVVTGANSGNTIYF. In DNA form, the CDR3 reads TGTGCCTGGAGTGTAGTGACAGGGGCGAACTCTGGAAACACCATATATTTT.